The present entry profiles one T cell receptor (beta chain) with its context. The antigen is not known. The data belong to a study of cytomegalovirus exposure and HLA in healthy donors. The PCR had 60 Vbeta and 13 Jbeta primers. Produced via immunoSEQ multiplex PCR; TCRdb's table is partial and in-frame only. Counted here are some 150,000 clones, about 80% occurring once; the ten biggest clones make up about 3.8%. The ends were cut back, 1 base at V and 3 bases at J, with 6 bases in the middle. The CDR3 is made up of 13 amino acids. Germline lookup yields CDR1 SGHVS and CDR2 FQNEAQ. Broader study findings: What TCR beta sequences reportedly achieved was accurate prediction of HLA-A and HLA-B alleles in most subjects. The investigators catalogued 180 or so TCR beta chains as cytomegalovirus-associated. Among TCR beta chains of equal frequency, HLA-associated ones were more clonally expanded in a later analysis.

Sample: PBMCs. V usage is TRBV7-8 and J usage is TRBJ1-1; D gene ambiguous. The TCR comes from a man between 25 and 39 years old in good health and CMV-seropositive. In DNA, the CDR3 is TGTGCCAGCAGCTTAGTTGGAGACACTGAAGCTTTCTTT. This sequence encodes CASSLVGDTEAFF.